Listed below are T cell receptor beta chains from one sample, sequenced in a study of CD8 T cells in ankylosing spondylitis. TCRdb reprocessed the 5' RACE reads via MiXCR and lists one record per CDR3 protein. The table shows under 950,000 distinct CDR3 sequences, with under 20% occurring only once. Material for sequencing was blood, either unsorted or a sorted T cell fraction (not recorded which). The receptors shown here come from a male donor with ankylosing spondylitis. Each CDR3 is given with its conserved first and last residue. The D gene is left open where the match is weak. Expanded clones get a size class; other rows say once, few or many, or leave the size out.

clone_size	v_call	j_call	d_call	cdr3_aa	cdr3_nt
few	TRBV2	TRBJ2-1	NA	CASSEAAYEQFF	TGTGCCAGCAGTGAAGCGGCCTATGAGCAGTTCTTC
few	TRBV7-3	TRBJ2-3	TRBD2	CASSSSGTSVDTQYF	TGTGCCAGCAGCTCTTCCGGGACTAGCGTAGATACGCAGTATTTT
few	TRBV12-3/TRBV12-4	TRBJ2-1	NA	CASSLALVNGRANEQFF	TGTGCCAGCAGTTTAGCGCTCGTCAATGGGCGCGCCAATGAGCAGTTCTTC
NA	TRBV5-6	TRBJ2-3	NA	CASSLPQDPDTQYF	TGTGCCAGCAGCTTGCCACAGGACCCAGATACGCAGTATTTT
many	TRBV18	TRBJ2-1	TRBD2	CASSPPSRGGNEQFF	TGTGCCAGCTCACCACCGTCGCGGGGGGGCAATGAGCAGTTCTTC
NA	TRBV28	TRBJ2-1	TRBD2	CASSLWSGGDNEQFF	TGTGCCAGCAGTTTGTGGAGCGGGGGGGACAATGAGCAGTTCTTC
many	TRBV7-2	TRBJ1-1	NA	CASSLGPGAEAFF	TGTGCCAGCAGCTTAGGTCCAGGGGCCGAAGCTTTCTTT
NA	TRBV5-1	TRBJ2-1	TRBD2	CASSHSGTGPNEQFF	TGCGCCAGCAGCCATAGCGGGACTGGCCCGAATGAGCAGTTCTTC
NA	TRBV2	TRBJ2-1	NA	CASRRNGQNNDEQFF	TGTGCCAGCAGGCGGAACGGTCAGAATAATGATGAGCAGTTCTTC
few	TRBV18	TRBJ1-5	NA	CASSPRPVDMISNQPQHF	TGTGCCAGCTCACCACGGCCAGTAGATATGATTAGCAATCAGCCCCAGCATTTT
NA	TRBV25-1	TRBJ2-1	NA	CASSEWLGSGEQFF	TGTGCCAGCAGTGAATGGCTCGGTTCGGGTGAGCAGTTCTTC
NA	TRBV4-3	TRBJ2-3	NA	CASSHVDRDTQYF	TGCGCCAGCAGCCACGTTGACCGGGATACGCAGTATTTT
few	TRBV7-2	TRBJ2-1	NA	CASSLSWDVLRPTTNEQFF	TGTGCCAGCAGCTTATCTTGGGATGTTTTAAGACCGACCACAAATGAGCAGTTCTTC
NA	TRBV7-9	TRBJ2-3	NA	CASKPGGTTDTQYF	TGTGCCAGCAAGCCTGGCGGGACCACAGATACGCAGTATTTT
few	TRBV12-3/TRBV12-4	TRBJ1-4	NA	CASSPRSLTNEKLFF	TGTGCCAGCAGCCCTCGCAGCCTTACTAATGAAAAACTGTTTTTT
NA	TRBV20-1	TRBJ1-2	TRBD1	CSASDGTGLGYTF	TGCAGTGCTAGTGACGGGACAGGGCTAGGCTACACCTTC
NA	TRBV6-1	TRBJ2-3	TRBD2	CATMGGANAFTDTQYF	TGTGCCACCATGGGAGGGGCTAACGCCTTCACAGATACGCAGTATTTT
NA	TRBV12-3/TRBV12-4	TRBJ1-4	NA	CASSLALGATNEKLFF	TGTGCCAGCAGTTTAGCTTTGGGTGCAACTAATGAAAAACTGTTTTTT
NA	TRBV6-2/TRBV6-3	TRBJ2-3	TRBD2	CATRGASGAGVGDTQYF	TGTGCCACCAGGGGAGCGTCTGGAGCGGGAGTCGGGGATACGCAGTATTTT
few	TRBV4-2	TRBJ2-1	TRBD2	CASSQSPGLGPYEQFF	TGTGCCAGCAGCCAGAGCCCGGGACTAGGCCCCTATGAGCAGTTCTTC
NA	TRBV12-3/TRBV12-4	TRBJ1-2	NA	CASTLGGLSNYGYTF	TGTGCCAGCACCCTAGGGGGACTCTCTAACTATGGCTACACCTTC
NA	TRBV5-4	TRBJ2-5	TRBD1	CASSPRQGNSPETQYF	TGTGCCAGCAGCCCGAGACAGGGCAATTCCCCAGAGACCCAGTACTTC
few	TRBV10-3	TRBJ2-1	NA	CAAGLGGYNEQFF	TGTGCCGCCGGACTAGGGGGATACAATGAGCAGTTCTTC
many	TRBV7-2	TRBJ2-5	TRBD2	CASSASGRGEETQYF	TGTGCCAGCAGCGCCAGCGGGAGAGGGGAAGAGACCCAGTACTTC
few	TRBV11-1	TRBJ2-6	TRBD1	CATNRDPGQGGPSGANVLTF	TGTGCCACAAACCGGGATCCGGGACAGGGGGGACCCTCTGGGGCCAACGTCCTGACTTTC
NA	TRBV9	TRBJ2-3	NA	CASSVGRIVTDTQYF	TGTGCCAGCAGCGTAGGTCGGATAGTGACAGATACGCAGTATTTT
few	TRBV29-1	TRBJ1-2	TRBD1	CSVEWTGGGYTF	TGCAGCGTTGAATGGACAGGGGGCGGCTACACCTTC
NA	TRBV18	TRBJ1-2	NA	CASSQSRGPANYGYTF	TGTGCCAGCTCACAATCGAGAGGGCCAGCTAACTATGGCTACACCTTC
NA	TRBV12-3/TRBV12-4	TRBJ1-3	NA	CASSPPRGSGNTIYF	TGTGCCAGCAGTCCTCCCCGCGGTTCTGGAAACACCATATATTTT
NA	TRBV24-1	TRBJ2-7	TRBD2	CATSDRTSLTYEQYF	TGTGCCACCAGTGACCGGACTAGTCTGACCTACGAGCAGTACTTC
NA	TRBV4-3	TRBJ1-2	NA	CASSQDSEANYGYTF	TGCGCCAGCAGCCAAGATTCAGAGGCCAACTATGGCTACACCTTC
many	TRBV4-3	TRBJ2-1	TRBD2	CASSQGIIGGRLEQFF	TGCGCCAGCAGCCAAGGGATAATTGGCGGGAGGCTTGAGCAGTTCTTC
NA	TRBV29-1	TRBJ2-2	NA	CSVAGRAPYTGELFF	TGCAGCGTTGCGGGTAGGGCCCCATACACCGGGGAGCTGTTTTTT
NA	TRBV2	TRBJ2-1	TRBD2	CASSDWDYYNEQFF	TGTGCCAGCAGTGACTGGGACTACTACAATGAGCAGTTCTTC
NA	TRBV29-1	TRBJ2-5	NA	CSVDLDPGQETQYF	TGCAGCGTTGACCTTGACCCCGGACAAGAGACCCAGTACTTC
NA	TRBV20-1	TRBJ2-7	NA	CSAKGRSKYEQYF	TGCAGTGCTAAGGGACGGTCTAAATACGAGCAGTACTTC
NA	TRBV7-9	TRBJ1-2	NA	CASSLEYGQTPYGYTF	TGTGCCAGCAGCTTAGAATACGGGCAGACCCCCTATGGCTACACCTTC
NA	TRBV5-1	TRBJ2-2	TRBD2	CASSVGLANTGELFF	TGCGCCAGCAGCGTCGGACTAGCGAACACCGGGGAGCTGTTTTTT